This entry lists 28 T cell receptor beta chains sequenced from one sample in a study of graft-versus-host responses after intestinal transplantation. Clones were read by immunoSEQ multiplex PCR, and TCRdb kept only the in-frame ones, dropping some. In the table there are fewer than 45,000 clones, around 94% of which are singletons. This specimen was PBMCs, taken 16 days after intestinal transplant. The source is a human patient who received an intestinal transplant, so some T cells may come from the graft donor.

The J gene is TRBJ1-1, the V gene TRBV28, with TRBD1 as a possible D gene (6 bases). This CDR3 has 14 residues. Trimming shortened V by 1 base and J by 4 bases, and 10 bases separated the two germline ends. CDR1 is MDHEN and CDR2 is SYDVKM in the germline V gene. The CDR3 spells CASSLSGAGTEAFF. The CDR3 DNA reads TGTGCCAGCAGTTTATCAGGGGCGGGCACTGAAGCTTTCTTT.

The chain's CDR3 is CASSPRTDNSPLHF. CDR3 DNA: TGTGCCAGCTCACCAAGGACAGATAATTCACCCCTCCACTTT. The gene calls are TRBV18 and TRBJ1-6, with a tentative D call TRBD1 (6 bases). The CDR3 covers 14 residues. V shed 2 bases and J shed 5 bases, with 7 bases lying between them. Germline V gene sequence: CDR1 KGHSH, CDR2 LQKENI.

The rearrangement links TRBV4-2 to TRBJ1-2; D gene ambiguous. The CDR3 spans 14 residues. V gave up 1 base and J gave up 2 bases, with 8 bases separating them. The germline V gene has CDR1 LGHNA and CDR2 YNFKEQ. The CDR3 nucleotides read TGTGCCAGCAGCCAAGGTGCAGACAACTATGGCTACACCTTC. Amino acid sequence: CASSQGADNYGYTF.

This chain connects TRBV7-9 to TRBJ1-3; a possible D gene is TRBD1 (5 bases). Germline loops: CDR1 SEHNR, CDR2 FQNEAQ (reference sequence). Trimming pared 5 bases from V and 3 bases from J, leaving 14 bases between. This CDR3 contains 15 residues. CDR3 nucleotide sequence: TGTGCCAGCAGCCCCCGAAGGGACCGTGGAAACACCATATATTTT. Translating gives CASSPRRDRGNTIYF. The complete variable domain, with remaining parts taken from reference TRBV7-9 and TRBJ1-3, reads DTGVSQNPRHKITKRGQNVTFRCDPISEHNRLYWYRQTLGQGPEFLTYFQNEAQLEKSRLLSDRFSAERPKGSFSTLEIQRTEQGDSAMYLCASSPRRDRGNTIYFGEGSWLTVV.

The V and J genes are TRBV6-5 and TRBJ1-2; TRBD1 matches at 8 bases. Germline loops: CDR1 MNHEY, CDR2 SVGAGI. The V segment lost 6 bases and the J segment 5 bases; nucleotides outside the gene matches: 5. This CDR3 comprises 13 residues. The CDR3 loop is CASSRDRRYGYTF. DNA of the CDR3: TGTGCCAGCAGCCGGGACAGGCGATATGGCTACACCTTC.

The J gene is TRBJ2-5, the V gene TRBV10-1; 7 bases are a match to TRBD1. The CDR3 loop spans 14 amino acids. Germline loops: CDR1 WNHNN, CDR2 SYGVQD (reference sequence). V shed 0 bases, J shed 5 bases, and the junction held 3 bases outside the gene matches. The CDR3 sequence is CASSESQQGETQYF. CDR3 nucleotide sequence: TGCGCCAGCAGTGAGTCTCAACAGGGGGAGACCCAGTACTTC.

The CDR3 here is CASSFVPVDGYTF. CDR3 DNA sequence: TGTGCCAGCAGTTTCGTCCCGGTTGATGGCTACACCTTC. The V gene is TRBV28, the J gene TRBJ1-2; no reliable D call. The CDR3 is made up of 13 amino acids. Trimming stripped 3 bases from V and 6 bases from J, with 11 bases between. Germline values: CDR1 MDHEN, CDR2 SYDVKM.

The rearrangement links TRBV4-1 to TRBJ2-6; maybe TRBD2 (5 bases). CDR3 length: 15 residues. Germline V gene data show CDR1 as MGHRA and CDR2 as YSYEKL. The germline V and J ends were trimmed by 3 bases and 2 bases, with 8 bases remaining between them. This CDR3 reads CASSQVGAGANVLTF. The CDR3 nucleotides are TGCGCCAGCAGCCAGGTCGGGGCTGGGGCCAACGTCCTGACTTTC.

The chain couples TRBV30 to TRBJ1-3, with D uncertain. Germline CDR1 reads GTSNPN; CDR2 reads SVGIG (reference sequence). CDR3 size: 12 residues. V was cut by 0 bases and J by 3 bases, with 3 bases left in between. The CDR3 sequence is CAWSVLGNTIYF. The CDR3 bases are TGTGCCTGGAGTGTACTTGGAAACACCATATATTTT.

J is TRBJ2-7 and V is TRBV11-1; 10 bases map to TRBD1. Germline V gene sequence: CDR1 SGHAT, CDR2 FQDESV (reference sequence). Germline trimming cut 4 bases from V and 5 bases from J; bases unmatched to any gene: 8. CDR3 length equals 15 residues. CDR3 sequence reads: CASSSPDRGLNEQYF. The CDR3 coding sequence is TGTGCCAGCAGCTCGCCCGACAGGGGGCTCAACGAGCAGTACTTC.

The gene calls are TRBV7-3 and TRBJ1-6, with D possibly TRBD1 on 5 matching bases. Trimming took off 8 bases at V and 7 bases at J, with 18 bases between the two ends. The CDR3 is made up of 15 amino acids. Germline CDR1 reads SGHTA; CDR2 reads FQGTGA. The CDR3 reads CASYPRGIVNSPLHF. CDR3 sequence (DNA): TGTGCCAGCTACCCCCGGGGCATCGTCAATTCACCCCTCCACTTT.

This sequence joins TRBV28 and TRBJ2-1; D possibly matches TRBD1 or TRBD2 (5 bases each). The CDR3 consists of 16 residues. The germline gives CDR1 MDHEN, CDR2 SYDVKM. Trimming cost V 4 bases and J 7 bases, with 20 bases left between them. The CDR3 region has the DNA TGTGCCAGCAGTTCGTACCGGGGACCTTCTAGGAATGAGCAGTTCTTC. This encodes CASSSYRGPSRNEQFF. The full variable domain, completed using reference TRBV28 and TRBJ2-1, is DVKVTQSSRYLVKRTGEKVFLECVQDMDHENMFWYRQDPGLGLRLIYFSYDVKMKEKGDIPEGYSVSREKKERFSLILESASTNQTSMYLCASSSYRGPSRNEQFFGPGTRLTVL.

CDR3 in amino acids: CASRERGPTEAFF. The CDR3 coding sequence is TGTGCCAGCAGGGAAAGGGGGCCAACTGAAGCTTTCTTT. The V call is TRBV28, the J call TRBJ1-1, with 7 nucleotides matching TRBD1. Germline V lookup: CDR1 MDHEN, CDR2 SYDVKM. This CDR3 spans 13 amino acids. Trimming took 6 bases from V and 5 from J; bases not matched to a gene: 6.

The chain recombines TRBV15 with TRBJ1-2, with 7 bases aligning to TRBD1. CDR3 length: 15 amino acids. V was pared by 6 bases and J by 6 bases, with 13 bases of the junction left unmatched. CDR1 and CDR2 (germline): LNHNV, YYDKDF (reference sequence). CDR3 region: CATSRRGHSGDGYTF. Written as DNA, the CDR3 is TGTGCCACCAGTCGGAGGGGGCACAGCGGGGATGGCTACACCTTC.

The rearrangement uses TRBV30 and TRBJ2-3; D is perhaps TRBD2 (6 bases). The CDR3 spans 15 residues. CDR1 is GTSNPN, CDR2 SVGIG, per germline (reference sequence). Trimming took off 0 bases at V and 0 bases at J, with 10 bases between the two ends. The DNA for the CDR3 is TGTGCCTGGAGTGTACGTGCGGGGAGCACAGATACGCAGTATTTT. Residues: CAWSVRAGSTDTQYF.

The chain has TRBV28 and TRBJ2-7; 9 bases are a match to TRBD1. The CDR3 runs to 14 residues. J gave up 4 bases and V 2 bases, and 3 bases lay outside the gene matches. From germline, CDR1 is MDHEN and CDR2 SYDVKM. Here the CDR3 reads CASSLIDRGYEQYF. The CDR3 nucleotides read TGTGCCAGCAGTTTAATCGACAGGGGGTACGAGCAGTACTTC.

V gene TRBV27 combines with J gene TRBJ2-1; D unclear. Per germline, CDR1 MNHEY and CDR2 SMNVEV (reference sequence). Deletions cut 4 bases from V and 1 base from J, with 8 bases between. This CDR3 comprises 14 residues. The CDR3 reads CASSSGRSYNEQFF. In nucleotides, the CDR3 is TGTGCCAGCAGTTCTGGTAGGTCCTACAATGAGCAGTTCTTC.

This clone was seen a single time. This chain joins TRBV9 and TRBJ2-7; D is perhaps TRBD1 (7 bases). Trimming took off 0 bases at V and 0 bases at J, with 13 bases between the two ends. The germline CDR1 and CDR2 sequences are SGDLS and YYNGEE. The CDR3 spans 16 residues. CDR3 protein: CASSVGGDRPSYEQYF. The CDR3 nucleotides are TGTGCCAGCAGCGTAGGGGGGGACAGACCCTCCTACGAGCAGTACTTC.

This chain joins TRBV6-1 and TRBJ2-1; D gene ambiguous. The ends were cut back, 2 bases at V and 0 bases at J, with 11 bases in the middle. The germline V gene has CDR1 MNHNS and CDR2 SASEGT. This CDR3 is built from 16 residues. This CDR3 is CASSEWTESSYNEQFF. In DNA form, the CDR3 reads TGTGCCAGCAGTGAATGGACCGAGAGCTCCTACAATGAGCAGTTCTTC.

The rearrangement links TRBV28 to TRBJ2-2; D not certain. Trimming left V 2 bases short and J 8 bases short, with 9 bases between. CDR1 MDHEN and CDR2 SYDVKM come from the germline V gene. The CDR3 contains 13 residues. CDR3 DNA sequence: TGTGCCAGCAGTTTAGAGCAAACGGGGGAGCTGTTTTTT. Translated, it gives CASSLEQTGELFF.

V and J are TRBV18 and TRBJ2-2; no clear D. Germline V gene sequence: CDR1 KGHSH, CDR2 LQKENI. This CDR3 spans 13 amino acids. V gave up 4 bases and J gave up 0 bases, with 3 bases separating them. The CDR3 DNA reads TGTGCCAGCTCACTCTCGAACACCGGGGAGCTGTTTTTT. Translating it yields CASSLSNTGELFF.

The rearrangement uses TRBV27 and TRBJ2-7, with D maybe TRBD2 (5 bases). This CDR3 is built from 16 residues. Germline V gene data show CDR1 as MNHEY and CDR2 as SMNVEV (reference sequence). V gave up 2 bases and J gave up 0 bases, with 14 bases separating them. The CDR3 DNA is TGTGCCAGCAGTTTAGCCTTAAGGACTTACTCCTACGAGCAGTACTTC. It yields the protein CASSLALRTYSYEQYF.

Remarks on this clone: At the DNA level, this CDR3 is encoded by other sequences in the same sample as well. V and J are TRBV7-8 and TRBJ2-7; no clear D gene. The V gene's germline CDR1 is SGHVS and CDR2 FQNEAQ. With 5 bases removed from V and 5 bases from J, the gap between germline ends came to 16 bases. CDR3 size: 14 residues. DNA for the CDR3: TGTGCCAGCAGCGATCAGGAAAGGGTAGACGAGCAGTACTTC. This codes for CASSDQERVDEQYF.

J is TRBJ2-7 and V is TRBV18, with 8 bases that match TRBD2. Germline V gives CDR1 KGHSH, CDR2 LQKENI. CDR3 size: 16 residues. The V gene end was trimmed by 3 bases and the J gene end by 6 bases; junction bases not matched to a gene: 13. CDR3 DNA sequence: TGTGCCAGCTCACCTACCGGGAGGGGGGCATCTTTCGAGCAGTACTTC. Protein: CASSPTGRGASFEQYF. The variable domain in full, with the rest retrieved from reference TRBV18 and TRBJ2-7, is NAGVMQNPRHLVRRRGQEARLRCSPMKGHSHVYWYRQLPEEGLKFMVYLQKENIIDESGMPKERFSAEFPKEGPSILRIQQVVRGDSAAYFCASSPTGRGASFEQYFGPGTRLTVT.

V and J are TRBV12-5 and TRBJ2-7, with a possible D match to TRBD1 (6 bases). Germline V gene sequence: CDR1 LGHNT, CDR2 FRNRAP. CDR3 size: 13 residues. Trimming shortened V by 7 bases and J by 3 bases, and 13 bases separated the two germline ends. CDR3 region: CASATDSSYEQYF. The CDR3 nucleotides are TGTGCTAGTGCCACGGACAGCAGCTACGAGCAGTACTTC.

This chain joins TRBV27 and TRBJ2-7; D is undetermined. Germline assignment: CDR1 MNHEY and CDR2 SMNVEV (reference sequence). The CDR3 runs to 11 residues. V lost 7 bases and J 5 bases, leaving 9 bases between the germline ends. Here the CDR3 reads CASNHGHEQYF. As DNA, the CDR3 is TGTGCCAGCAATCACGGCCACGAGCAGTACTTC.

This chain's CDR3 is CASTPREGLAEGETQYF. The CDR3 coding sequence is TGTGCCAGCACCCCGAGGGAGGGACTAGCGGAGGGGGAGACCCAGTACTTC. The chain recombines TRBV14 with TRBJ2-5, with 11 bases matching TRBD2. CDR3 length: 17 residues. Germline CDR1 and CDR2: SGHDN and FVKESK. V dropped 7 bases and J dropped 5; count of bases not matched to a gene: 15.

The chain carries TRBV28 and TRBJ2-7; 7 bases are shared with TRBD2. After removal of 3 bases from V and 7 bases from J, the junction contained 12 bases not matched to a gene. CDR3 length equals 15 residues. Germline V lookup: CDR1 MDHEN, CDR2 SYDVKM. CDR3: CASSLGGSFLGEQYF. For the CDR3, the DNA is TGTGCCAGCAGTTTGGGCGGGAGCTTCCTAGGGGAGCAGTACTTC.